This TCR beta chain is from a study of T-cell memory formation after mild COVID-19. This clonotype was seen many times. This CDR3 has 14 residues. V shed 3 bases and J 6 bases; nucleotides not matched to a gene: 4. CDR1 and CDR2 from the germline V gene are SEHNR and FQNEAQ (reference sequence). TCRdb reanalysed the 5' RACE reads using MiXCR and keeps one entry per CDR3 protein. The sample has 100,000 or so distinct CDR3 sequences, 11% seen once. The genes are TRBV7-9 and TRBJ2-1, with 8 bases that match TRBD2. The sequencing sample was made of PBMCs or a T cell subset sorted from them (not recorded which). This TCR came from a man between 18 and 35 years old who had mild COVID-19 (a few samples of this study predate the infection). Cell type and time point are not known. The CDR3 nucleotides are TGTGCCAGCAGCTTTGGAGCGGGGGTCAATGAGCAGTTCTTC. Translation: CASSFGAGVNEQFF. Full variable domain (rest looked up from reference TRBV7-9 and TRBJ2-1): DTGVSQNPRHKITKRGQNVTFRCDPISEHNRLYWYRQTLGQGPEFLTYFQNEAQLEKSRLLSDRFSAERPKGSFSTLEIQRTEQGDSAMYLCASSFGAGVNEQFFGPGTRLTVL.